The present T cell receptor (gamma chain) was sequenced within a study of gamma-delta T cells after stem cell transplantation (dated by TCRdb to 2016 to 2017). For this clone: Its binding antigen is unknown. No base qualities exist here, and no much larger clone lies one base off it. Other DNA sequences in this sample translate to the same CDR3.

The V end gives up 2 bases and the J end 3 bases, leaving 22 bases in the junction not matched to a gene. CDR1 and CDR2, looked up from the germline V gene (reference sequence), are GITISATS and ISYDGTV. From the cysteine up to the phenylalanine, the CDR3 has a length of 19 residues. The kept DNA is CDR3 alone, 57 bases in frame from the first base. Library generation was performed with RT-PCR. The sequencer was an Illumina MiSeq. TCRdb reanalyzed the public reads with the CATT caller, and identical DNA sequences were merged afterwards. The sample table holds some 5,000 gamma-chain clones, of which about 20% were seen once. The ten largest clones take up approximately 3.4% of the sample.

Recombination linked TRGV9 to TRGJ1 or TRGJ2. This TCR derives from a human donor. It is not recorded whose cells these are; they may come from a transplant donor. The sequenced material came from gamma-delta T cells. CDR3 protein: CALWEADDKPSKPYYKKLF. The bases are TGTGCCTTGTGGGAGGCCGACGATAAACCCTCAAAACCTTATTATAAGAAACTCTTT.